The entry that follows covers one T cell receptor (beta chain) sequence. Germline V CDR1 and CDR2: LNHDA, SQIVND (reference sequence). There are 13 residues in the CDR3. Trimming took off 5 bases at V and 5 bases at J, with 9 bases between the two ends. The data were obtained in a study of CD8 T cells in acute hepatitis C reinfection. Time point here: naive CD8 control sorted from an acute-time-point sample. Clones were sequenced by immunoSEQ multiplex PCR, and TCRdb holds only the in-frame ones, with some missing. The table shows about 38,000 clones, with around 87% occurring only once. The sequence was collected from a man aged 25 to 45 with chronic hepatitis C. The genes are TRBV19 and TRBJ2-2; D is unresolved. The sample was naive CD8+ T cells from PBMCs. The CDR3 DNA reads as TGTGCCAGTAGTTTTTCTGCGACCGGGGAGCTGTTTTTT. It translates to CASSFSATGELFF.